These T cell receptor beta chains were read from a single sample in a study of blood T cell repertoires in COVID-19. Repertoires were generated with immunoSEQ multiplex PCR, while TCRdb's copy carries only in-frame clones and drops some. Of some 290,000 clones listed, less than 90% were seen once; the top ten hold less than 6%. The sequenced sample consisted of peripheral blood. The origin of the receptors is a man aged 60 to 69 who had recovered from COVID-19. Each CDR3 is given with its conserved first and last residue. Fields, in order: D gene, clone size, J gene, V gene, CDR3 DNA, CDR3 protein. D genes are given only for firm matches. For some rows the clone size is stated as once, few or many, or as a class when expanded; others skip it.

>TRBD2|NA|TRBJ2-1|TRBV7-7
TGTGCCAGCAGCATAACCGGGACTAGCGGGAGGGACCCAGATGAGCAGTTCTTC
CASSITGTSGRDPDEQFF
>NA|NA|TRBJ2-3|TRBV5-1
TGCGCCAGCAGCTTCCGACAAGGGAGGACAGATACGCAGTATTTT
CASSFRQGRTDTQYF
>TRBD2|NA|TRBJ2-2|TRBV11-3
TGTGCCAGCAGCTTCCGGGGACTAGCTAACACCGGGGAGCTGTTTTTT
CASSFRGLANTGELFF
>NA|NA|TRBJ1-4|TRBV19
TGTGCCAGTAGTATAGGGCGGGGATTAAGGAATGAAAAACTGTTTTTT
CASSIGRGLRNEKLFF
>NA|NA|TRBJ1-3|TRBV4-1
TGCGCCAGCAGCCCGCCCCTCAGGGATGCTGGAAACACCATATATTTT
CASSPPLRDAGNTIYF
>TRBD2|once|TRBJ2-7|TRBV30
TGTGCCTCCTCCACTAGCGGGAGTTCCTACGAGCAGTACTTC
CASSTSGSSYEQYF
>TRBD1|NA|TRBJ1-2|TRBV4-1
TGCGCCAGCAGCCAAGGAGGGGGCCTAGATGGCTACACCTTC
CASSQGGGLDGYTF
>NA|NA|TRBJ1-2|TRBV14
TGTGCCAGCAGCCAAGCGCCGGCGGGGGTCTATGGCTACACCTTC
CASSQAPAGVYGYTF
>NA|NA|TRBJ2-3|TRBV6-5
TGTGCCATCTCCCAAACGGGGGGCACAGATACGCAGTATTTT
CAISQTGGTDTQYF
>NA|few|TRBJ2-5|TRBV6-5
TGTGCCAGCAGTTGGACCAGGGAAGAGACCCAGTACTTC
CASSWTREETQYF
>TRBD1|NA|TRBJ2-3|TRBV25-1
TGTGCCAGCAGTTCCGGGACAGGGATAACTAGCACAGATACGCAGTATTTT
CASSSGTGITSTDTQYF
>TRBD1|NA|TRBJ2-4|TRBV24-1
TGTGCCACCAGTGTACAGGGGGCGCGGGTAGCCAAAAACATTCAGTACTTC
CATSVQGARVAKNIQYF
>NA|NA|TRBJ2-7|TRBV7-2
TGTGCCAGCAGCTTGACCGGGACAAACATCGAAACCTACGAGCAGTACTTC
CASSLTGTNIETYEQYF
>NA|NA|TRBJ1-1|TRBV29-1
TGCAGCGTTCTGGGGAGCACTGAAGCTTTCTTT
CSVLGSTEAFF
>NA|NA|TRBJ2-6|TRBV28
TGTGCCAGCGGGGAGTCTGGGGCCAACGTCCTGACTTTC
CASGESGANVLTF
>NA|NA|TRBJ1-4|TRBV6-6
TGTGCCAGCAGTCCCCTCGGGGATGAAAAACTGTTTTTT
CASSPLGDEKLFF
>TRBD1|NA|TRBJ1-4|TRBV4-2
TGTGCCAGCAGCCAAGCTTCCGGGACAGGGGATGAAAAACTGTTTTTT
CASSQASGTGDEKLFF
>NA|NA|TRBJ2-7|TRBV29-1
TGCAGCGCCCTTCAGGGGTTTCCCTACGAGCAGTACTTC
CSALQGFPYEQYF
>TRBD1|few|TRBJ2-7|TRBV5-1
TGCGCCAGCAGCCCGTCCGGACAGGGGGTCAGCGAGCAGTACTTC
CASSPSGQGVSEQYF
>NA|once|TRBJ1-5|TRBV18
TGTGCCAGCTCGTCGTCCGCCGAGGGCAATCAGCCCCAGCATTTT
CASSSSAEGNQPQHF
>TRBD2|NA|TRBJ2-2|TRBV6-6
TGTGCCAGCAGAGACACTAGCGGTGGCTGGGAGCTGTTTTTT
CASRDTSGGWELFF
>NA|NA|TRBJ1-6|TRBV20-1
TGCAGTGCTAGTCACCGGAGGGGAAAGAATTCACCCCTCCACTTT
CSASHRRGKNSPLHF
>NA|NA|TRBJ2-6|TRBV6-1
TGTGCCAGCAGTGAAGGCATCCGTTGGCTGCCTTTC
CASSEGIRWLPF